This T cell receptor (beta chain) originates from a study of T-cell memory formation after mild COVID-19 (dated by TCRdb to the early 2020s). Regarding the complete study: TCR sequence clusters from the two donors were largely donor specific. T-cell clones expanding and contracting after mild COVID-19 in a couple of donors were tracked by longitudinal TCRalpha and TCRbeta repertoire sequencing. Two young, previously healthy adult volunteers made up the cohort, one male and one female.

PBMCs were isolated by Ficoll-Paque density gradient centrifugation. Overall study outcomes, separate from this receptor: The study included only a couple of mild cases, and larger cohorts that include severe cases with pre-infection samples were judged to be necessary. Some responding clones were detected in pre-infection memory, suggesting pre-existing cross-reactive memory T cells joined the SARS-CoV-2 response. SARS-CoV-2 specificity was not confirmed for the second-wave clones peaking on day 37. Contracting CD4+ clones were found mainly in CM and EM memory subsets, while CD8+ clones were enriched in EMRA. From day 15 to 85, contracting clones showed balanced CD4/CD8 phenotypes, whereas a second wave of clones that expanded from day 15 to 37 leaned towards CD4+.

The CDR1 and CDR2 encoded by the germline V gene (reference sequence) are GTSNPN and SVGIG. The cysteine opens and the phenylalanine closes a CDR3 of 12 amino acids. Of all the DNA, just the CDR3 is kept, 36 bases in frame from base 1. The junction carries 9 bases between V and J, which are trimmed by 2 bases and 5 bases respectively. As for this clonotype: The antigen this receptor binds is unknown. The sample holds no much larger clone one base away, and base qualities are not on file.

The sample was run on an Illumina NovaSeq 6000. TCRalpha and TCRbeta cDNA libraries were built by 5'RACE with constant-segment primers, adding sample barcodes and unique molecular identifiers. RNA was extracted from every sample with Trizol reagent. The libraries were amplified in two PCR steps, and the second step added a second sample barcode and Illumina TruSeq adapters. Sequencing of the libraries was done on an Illumina NovaSeq, producing 2 x 150 bp paired-end reads. In the paper's pipeline: The reads were demultiplexed and collapsed into UMI-guided consensus sequences using migec v1.2.7. Using mixcr v2.1.11, UMI consensuses were aligned to TRA and TRB V and J templates and then assembled into clonotypes. Clonotypes were classified as expanded or contracted when called significant by both edgeR and NoisET, with noise models trained on biological replicates. For edgeR calls, the thresholds were a false discovery rate-adjusted p below 0.01 and a log2 fold-change of 1. PCA with hierarchical clustering of max-normalized trajectories of the 1000 most abundant clonotypes was used as exploratory dynamics analysis. Each responding clone was given a CD4 or CD8 phenotype based on the CD4+ and CD8+ repertoires, which had been sequenced separately. TCRdb's own reprocessing of the public reads used fastp at Q25 and MiXCR and kept productive beta chains. Here each entry gathers all rows of one CDR3 protein and keeps the most common genes and DNA. These V and J calls originate from TCRdb's pipeline instead of the authors' own analysis. Present in this sample are roughly 250,000 distinct CDR3 sequences, around 15% of which were seen just once. 22% of the sample goes to the ten largest clones.

This receptor chain uses TRBV30 and TRBJ2-5, with the D gene uncertain. The sequence derives from a man aged 18 to 30 who had mild COVID-19 (a few samples of this study predate the infection). The sample titles of this study are shuffled in the database, so cell type and time point are left out; the donor was told from shared clones. Sequenced: PBMCs or a T cell subset sorted from them (not recorded which). In nucleotides, the sequence is TGTGCCTGGAGTCCTACCTGGGAGACCCAGTACTTC. Its product reads: CAWSPTWETQYF.